The 11 T cell receptor beta chains below were found in one sample sequenced in a study of siplizumab effects on memory and regulatory T cells. Profiling relied on immunoSEQ multiplex PCR, and the TCRdb table lists in-frame clones only, not all of them. The sample has 110,000 or so clones, just over 90% seen once. Sequencing input: CD4+ T cells sorted from blood. Receptors were obtained from a human donor in good health.

V usage is TRBV7-3 and J usage is TRBJ2-3; TRBD1 matches 10 bases. With V trimmed by 5 bases and J by 4 bases, 3 bases remained unmatched. The CDR3 is 14 residues long. Germline-derived CDR1 and CDR2 are SGHTA and FQGTGA. The CDR3 region has the DNA TGTGCCAGCAGCCCGACAGGGGGCCCAGATACGCAGTATTTT. This codes for CASSPTGGPDTQYF.

The chain uses TRBV15 and TRBJ2-2, with 9 bases matching TRBD2. J gave up 0 bases and V 1 base, and 0 bases lay outside the gene matches. The CDR3 consists of 16 residues. Germline values: CDR1 LNHNV, CDR2 YYDKDF (reference sequence). CDR3 coding DNA: TGTGCCACCAGCAGAGCTAGCGGGACGAACACCGGGGAGCTGTTTTTT. Translated, it gives CATSRASGTNTGELFF.

The chain joins TRBV5-1 to TRBJ2-7; TRBD2 agrees at 10 bases. The CDR3 is made up of 14 amino acids. In germline, CDR1 is SGHRS, CDR2 YFSETQ. Trimming removed 1 base from V and 3 bases from J; junction bases left unmatched: 1. The CDR3, as DNA: TGCGCCAGCAGCTTGCTAGCGGGAGACTACGAGCAGTACTTC. It encodes CASSLLAGDYEQYF.

This rearrangement joins TRBV5-1 to TRBJ2-3; no clear D gene. Germline assignment: CDR1 SGHRS and CDR2 YFSETQ. The CDR3 spans 15 residues. The V and J ends lost 0 bases and 2 bases respectively, with 10 bases between them. CDR3 loop: CASSLGVGSTDTQYF. The CDR3 DNA reads TGCGCCAGCAGCTTGGGGGTCGGCTCCACAGATACGCAGTATTTT.

J is TRBJ1-2 and V is TRBV6-5; the D is unclear. Germline CDR1 MNHEY, CDR2 SVGAGI. V lost 4 bases and J 7 bases, leaving 10 bases between the germline ends. This CDR3 contains 12 residues. The CDR3 nucleotides are TGTGCCAGCAGTTTCCTTACGGGTGGCTACACCTTC. Its translation is CASSFLTGGYTF.

The rearrangement links TRBV29-1 to TRBJ2-5, with a tentative D call TRBD1 (6 bases). Germline-derived CDR1 and CDR2 are SQVTM and ANQGSEA. Trimming removed 5 bases from V and 0 bases from J, with 16 bases in between. The CDR3 contains 15 residues. The CDR3 here is CSVMGTLRYQETQYF. For the CDR3, the DNA is TGCAGCGTTATGGGGACACTGAGGTACCAAGAGACCCAGTACTTC.

The rearrangement joins TRBV5-1 to TRBJ2-1, with 12 bases matching TRBD2. The CDR3 is 17 residues long. V lost 4 bases to trimming and J lost 6 bases; unmatched junction nucleotides: 11. Germline-derived CDR1 and CDR2 are SGHRS and YFSETQ. The CDR3 loop is CASSRGPSGRAANEQFF. CDR3 DNA sequence: TGCGCCAGCAGCAGAGGGCCTAGCGGGAGGGCCGCCAATGAGCAGTTCTTC.

This chain links TRBV27 with TRBJ1-1; 7 bases fit TRBD1. This CDR3 has 15 residues. The junction had 7 bases not matched to a gene; V was cut back by 5 bases and J by 1 base. Germline V gives CDR1 MNHEY, CDR2 SMNVEV (reference sequence). Written as DNA, the CDR3 is TGTGCCAGCAGTCCCTCGGGACAGCAGAACACTGAAGCTTTCTTT. Residues: CASSPSGQQNTEAFF.

J is TRBJ2-7 and V is TRBV29-1, with D perhaps TRBD1 (5 bases). The germline V gene encodes CDR1 SQVTM and CDR2 ANQGSEA. CDR3 size: 12 residues. Trimming removed 4 bases at V and 3 bases at J, with 10 bases between. CDR3 protein: CSVARANYEQYF. CDR3 nucleotide sequence: TGCAGCGTTGCCAGGGCGAACTACGAGCAGTACTTC.

The chain joins TRBV18 to TRBJ2-2; D unresolved. There are 15 residues in the CDR3. V lost 7 bases to trimming and J lost 1 base, with 13 bases between them. Germline V lookup: CDR1 KGHSH, CDR2 LQKENI. The CDR3 DNA is TGTGCCAGCTTCAAACGGTCTGAGAACACCGGGGAGCTGTTTTTT. As protein: CASFKRSENTGELFF.

The chain has TRBV5-1 and TRBJ1-4; D might be TRBD1 (5 bases). V was clipped by 7 bases and J by 6 bases, with 19 bases between them. Looked up from germline, CDR1 is SGHRS and CDR2 is YFSETQ. This CDR3 spans 15 amino acids. For the CDR3, the DNA is TGCGCCAGCCCCGTACCCCCACAGGAGGATGAAAAACTGTTTTTT. This codes for CASPVPPQEDEKLFF.